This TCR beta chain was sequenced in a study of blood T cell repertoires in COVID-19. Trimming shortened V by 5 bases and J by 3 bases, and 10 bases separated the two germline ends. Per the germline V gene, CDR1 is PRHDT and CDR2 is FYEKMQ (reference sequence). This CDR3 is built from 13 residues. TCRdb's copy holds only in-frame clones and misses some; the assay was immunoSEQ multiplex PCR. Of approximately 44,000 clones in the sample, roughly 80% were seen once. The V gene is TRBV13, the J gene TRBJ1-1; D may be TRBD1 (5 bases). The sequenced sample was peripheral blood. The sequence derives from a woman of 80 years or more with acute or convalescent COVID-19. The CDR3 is CASSHRGDTEAFF. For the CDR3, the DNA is TGTGCCAGCAGCCACCGGGGGGACACTGAAGCTTTCTTT.